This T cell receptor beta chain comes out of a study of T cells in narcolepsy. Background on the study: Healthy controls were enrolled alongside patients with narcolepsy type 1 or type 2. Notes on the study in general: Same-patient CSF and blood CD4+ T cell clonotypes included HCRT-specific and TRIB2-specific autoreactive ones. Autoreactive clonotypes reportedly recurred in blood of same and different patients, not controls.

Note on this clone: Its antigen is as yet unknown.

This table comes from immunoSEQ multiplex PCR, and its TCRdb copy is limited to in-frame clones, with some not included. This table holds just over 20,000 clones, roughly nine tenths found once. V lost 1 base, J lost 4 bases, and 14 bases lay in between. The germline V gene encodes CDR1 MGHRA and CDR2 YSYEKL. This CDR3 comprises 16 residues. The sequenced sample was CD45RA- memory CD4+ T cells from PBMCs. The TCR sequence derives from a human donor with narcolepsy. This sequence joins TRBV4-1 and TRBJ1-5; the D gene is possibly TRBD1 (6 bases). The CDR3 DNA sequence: TGCGCCAGCAGCCAAGGCCAGGGGTATCGGAATCAGCCCCAGCATTTT. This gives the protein CASSQGQGYRNQPQHF.